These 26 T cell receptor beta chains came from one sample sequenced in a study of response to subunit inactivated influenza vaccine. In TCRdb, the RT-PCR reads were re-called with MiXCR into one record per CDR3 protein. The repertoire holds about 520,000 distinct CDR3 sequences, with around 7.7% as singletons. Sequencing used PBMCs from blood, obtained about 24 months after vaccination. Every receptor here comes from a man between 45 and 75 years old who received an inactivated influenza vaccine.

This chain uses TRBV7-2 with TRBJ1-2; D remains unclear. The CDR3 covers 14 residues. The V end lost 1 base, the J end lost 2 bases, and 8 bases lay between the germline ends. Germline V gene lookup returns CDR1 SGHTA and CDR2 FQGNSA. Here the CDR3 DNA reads TGTGCCAGCAGCTTAGTGCGTCAGAACTATGGCTACACCTTC. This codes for CASSLVRQNYGYTF.

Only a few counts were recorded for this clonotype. The CDR3 region is CASRPLASVDEQFF. The CDR3, as DNA: TGTGCCAGCAGGCCACTAGCCTCGGTCGATGAGCAGTTCTTC. V usage is TRBV12-3 or TRBV12-4 and J usage is TRBJ2-1; TRBD2 is a possible D gene (6 bases). Trimming stripped 6 bases from V and 8 bases from J, with 17 bases between. This CDR3 comprises 14 residues.

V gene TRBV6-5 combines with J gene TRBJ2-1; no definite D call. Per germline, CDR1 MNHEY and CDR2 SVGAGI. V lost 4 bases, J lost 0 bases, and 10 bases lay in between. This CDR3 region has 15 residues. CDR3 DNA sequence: TGTGCCAGCAGTTCCCTGGAAAGCTCCTACAATGAGCAGTTCTTC. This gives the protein CASSSLESSYNEQFF.

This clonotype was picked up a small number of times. The DNA of the CDR3 is TGTGCCAGCAGCCAAGTCAGGGCAGTCAGCACAGATACGCAGTATTTT. As protein: CASSQVRAVSTDTQYF. The J gene is TRBJ2-3, the V gene TRBV14; TRBD1 is a possible D gene (5 bases). V dropped 1 base and J dropped 0 bases, with 11 bases sitting between them. The CDR3 contains 16 residues. Germline values: CDR1 SGHDN, CDR2 FVKESK.

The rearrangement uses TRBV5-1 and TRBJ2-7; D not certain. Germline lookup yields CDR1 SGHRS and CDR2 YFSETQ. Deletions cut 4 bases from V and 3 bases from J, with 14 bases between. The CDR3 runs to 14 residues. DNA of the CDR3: TGCGCCAGCAGCCAAATTTACGGGCACTACGAGCAGTACTTC. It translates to CASSQIYGHYEQYF.

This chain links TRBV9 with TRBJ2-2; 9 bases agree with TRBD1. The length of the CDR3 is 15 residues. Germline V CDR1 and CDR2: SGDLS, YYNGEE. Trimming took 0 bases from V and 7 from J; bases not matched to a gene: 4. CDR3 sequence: CASSVVTGGIGELFF. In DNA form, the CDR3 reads TGTGCCAGCAGCGTAGTGACAGGGGGTATCGGGGAGCTGTTTTTT.

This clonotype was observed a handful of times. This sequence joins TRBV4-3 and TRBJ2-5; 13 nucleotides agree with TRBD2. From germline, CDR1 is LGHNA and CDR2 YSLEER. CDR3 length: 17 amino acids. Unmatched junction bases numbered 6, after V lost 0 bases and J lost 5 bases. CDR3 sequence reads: CASSQDGRTSGSETQYF. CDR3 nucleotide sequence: TGCGCCAGCAGCCAAGATGGAAGGACTAGCGGGAGTGAGACCCAGTACTTC.

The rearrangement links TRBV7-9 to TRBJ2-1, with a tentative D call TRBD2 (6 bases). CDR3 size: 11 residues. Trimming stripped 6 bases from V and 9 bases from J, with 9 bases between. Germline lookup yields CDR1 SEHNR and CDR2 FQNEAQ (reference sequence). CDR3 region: CASSIGGEQFF. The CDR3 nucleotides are TGTGCCAGCAGTATCGGGGGTGAGCAGTTCTTC.

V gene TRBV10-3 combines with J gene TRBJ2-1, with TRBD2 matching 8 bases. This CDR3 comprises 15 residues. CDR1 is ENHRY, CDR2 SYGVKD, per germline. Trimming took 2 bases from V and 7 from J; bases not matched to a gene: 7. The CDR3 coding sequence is TGTGCCATCAGTGAGGGCAGCGGGAGTCGGAATGAGCAGTTCTTC. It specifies CAISEGSGSRNEQFF.

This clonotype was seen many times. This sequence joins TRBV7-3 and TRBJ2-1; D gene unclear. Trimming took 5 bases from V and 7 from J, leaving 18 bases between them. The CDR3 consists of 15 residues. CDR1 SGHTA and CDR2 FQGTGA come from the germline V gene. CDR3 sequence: CASSISRDWGNEQFF. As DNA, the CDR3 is TGTGCCAGCAGCATTTCCCGCGACTGGGGTAATGAGCAGTTCTTC.

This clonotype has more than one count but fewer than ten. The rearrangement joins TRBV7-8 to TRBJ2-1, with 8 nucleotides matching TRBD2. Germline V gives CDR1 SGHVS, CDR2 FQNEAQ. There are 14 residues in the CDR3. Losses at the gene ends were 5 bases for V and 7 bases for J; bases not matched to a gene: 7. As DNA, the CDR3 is TGTGCCAGCAGCCCGGGAGGGCCAAGGAATGAGCAGTTCTTC. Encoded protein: CASSPGGPRNEQFF.

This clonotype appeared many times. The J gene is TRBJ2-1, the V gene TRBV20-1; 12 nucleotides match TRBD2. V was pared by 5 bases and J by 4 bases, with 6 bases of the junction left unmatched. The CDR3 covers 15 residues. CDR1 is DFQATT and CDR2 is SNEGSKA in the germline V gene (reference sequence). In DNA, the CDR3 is TGCAGTGCTCCTAGGACTAGCGGGGATTACAATGAGCAGTTCTTC. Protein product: CSAPRTSGDYNEQFF.

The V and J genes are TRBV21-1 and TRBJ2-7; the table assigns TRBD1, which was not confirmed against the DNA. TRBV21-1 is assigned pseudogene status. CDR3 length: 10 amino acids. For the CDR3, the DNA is TGTGCCAGCACCACCGACGGGGGGTTTTTC. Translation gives CASTTDGGFF.

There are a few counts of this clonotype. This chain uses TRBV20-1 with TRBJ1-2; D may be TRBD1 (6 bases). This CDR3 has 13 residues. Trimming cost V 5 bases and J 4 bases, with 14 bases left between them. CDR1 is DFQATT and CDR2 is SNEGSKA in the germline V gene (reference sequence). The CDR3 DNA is TGCAGTGCTGGAACAGGGACCTCCTATGGCTACACCTTC. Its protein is CSAGTGTSYGYTF.

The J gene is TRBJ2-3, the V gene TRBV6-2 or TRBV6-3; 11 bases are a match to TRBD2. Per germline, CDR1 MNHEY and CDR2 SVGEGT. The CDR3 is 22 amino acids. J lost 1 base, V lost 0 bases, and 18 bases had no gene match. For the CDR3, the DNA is TGTGCCAGCAGTTACTCTGGACTAGCGGGCGACGCCTACGCAGAGGGCACAGATACGCAGTATTTT. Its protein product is CASSYSGLAGDAYAEGTDTQYF.

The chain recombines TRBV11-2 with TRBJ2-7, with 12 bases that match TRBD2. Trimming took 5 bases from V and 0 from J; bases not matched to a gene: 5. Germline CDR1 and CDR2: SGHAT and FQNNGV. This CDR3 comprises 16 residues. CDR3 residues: CASSRGLAGNSYEQYF. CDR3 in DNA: TGTGCCAGCAGCCGCGGACTAGCGGGGAACTCCTACGAGCAGTACTTC. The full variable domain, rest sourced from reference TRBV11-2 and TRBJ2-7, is EAGVAQSPRYKIIEKRQSVAFWCNPISGHATLYWYQQILGQGPKLLIQFQNNGVVDDSQLPKDRFSAERLKGVDSTLKIQPAKLEDSAVYLCASSRGLAGNSYEQYFGPGTRLTVT.

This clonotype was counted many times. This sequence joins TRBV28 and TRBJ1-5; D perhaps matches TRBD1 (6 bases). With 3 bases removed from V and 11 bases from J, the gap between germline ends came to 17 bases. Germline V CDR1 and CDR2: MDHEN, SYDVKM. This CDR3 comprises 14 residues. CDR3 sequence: CASSLGGGRLSQHF. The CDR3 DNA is TGTGCCAGCAGTTTGGGGGGCGGAAGGTTGTCCCAGCATTTT.

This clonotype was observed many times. The CDR3 sequence: CASSYYPGTGGDAFF. CDR3 coding DNA: TGTGCCAGCAGTTACTACCCGGGGACAGGGGGAGATGCTTTCTTT. The chain uses TRBV6-2 or TRBV6-3 and TRBJ1-1; 11 bases agree with TRBD1. Trimming took 1 base from V and 11 from J; bases not matched to a gene: 9. Germline V gene lookup returns CDR1 MNHEY and CDR2 SVGEGT. This CDR3 contains 15 residues.

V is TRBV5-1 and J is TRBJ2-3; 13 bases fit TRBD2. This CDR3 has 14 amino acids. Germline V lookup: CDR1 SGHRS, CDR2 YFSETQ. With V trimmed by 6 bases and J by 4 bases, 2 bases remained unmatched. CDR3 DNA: TGCGCCAGCACACTAGCGGGAGGGGCAGATACGCAGTATTTT. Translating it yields CASTLAGGADTQYF.

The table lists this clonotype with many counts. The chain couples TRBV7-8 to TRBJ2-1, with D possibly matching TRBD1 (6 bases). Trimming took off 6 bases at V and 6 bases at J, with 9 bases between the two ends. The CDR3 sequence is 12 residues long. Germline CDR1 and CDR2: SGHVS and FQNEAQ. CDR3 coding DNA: TGTGCCAGCAGTTGGACAGTCAATGAGCAGTTCTTC. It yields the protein CASSWTVNEQFF.

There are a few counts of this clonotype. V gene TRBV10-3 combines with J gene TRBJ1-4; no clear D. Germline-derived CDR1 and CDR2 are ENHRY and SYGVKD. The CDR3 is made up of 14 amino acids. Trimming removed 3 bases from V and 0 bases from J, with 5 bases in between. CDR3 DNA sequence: TGTGCCATCAGTGACCTGGCAACTAATGAAAAACTGTTTTTT. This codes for CAISDLATNEKLFF.

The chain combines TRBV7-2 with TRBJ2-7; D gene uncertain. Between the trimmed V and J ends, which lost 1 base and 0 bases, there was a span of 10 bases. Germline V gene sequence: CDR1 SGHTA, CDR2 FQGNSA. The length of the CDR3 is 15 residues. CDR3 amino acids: CASSLVVQSSYEQYF. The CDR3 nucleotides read TGTGCCAGCAGCTTAGTTGTTCAGAGCTCCTACGAGCAGTACTTC.

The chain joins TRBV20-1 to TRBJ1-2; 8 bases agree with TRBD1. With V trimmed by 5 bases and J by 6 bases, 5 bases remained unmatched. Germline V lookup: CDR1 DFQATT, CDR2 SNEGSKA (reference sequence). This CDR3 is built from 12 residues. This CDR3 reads CSAQDRADGYTF. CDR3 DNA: TGCAGTGCTCAGGACAGGGCAGATGGCTACACCTTC.

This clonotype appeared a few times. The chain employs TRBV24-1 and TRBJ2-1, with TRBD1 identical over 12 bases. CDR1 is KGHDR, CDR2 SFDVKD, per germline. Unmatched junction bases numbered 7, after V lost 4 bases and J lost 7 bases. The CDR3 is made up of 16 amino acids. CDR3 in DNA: TGTGCCACCAGTGACCGGGGACAGGGGGCGAATAATGAGCAGTTCTTC. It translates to CATSDRGQGANNEQFF.

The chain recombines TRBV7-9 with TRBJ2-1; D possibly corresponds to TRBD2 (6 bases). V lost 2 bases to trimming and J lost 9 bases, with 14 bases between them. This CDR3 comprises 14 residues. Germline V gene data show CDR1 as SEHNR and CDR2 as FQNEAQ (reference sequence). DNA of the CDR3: TGTGCCAGCAGCTTATCTGCGGGAACGATTGAGCAGTTCTTC. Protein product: CASSLSAGTIEQFF.

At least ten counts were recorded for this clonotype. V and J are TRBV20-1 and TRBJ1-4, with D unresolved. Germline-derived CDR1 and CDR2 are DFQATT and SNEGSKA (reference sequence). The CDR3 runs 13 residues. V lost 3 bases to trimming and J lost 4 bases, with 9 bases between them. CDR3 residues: CSARRPVNEKLFF. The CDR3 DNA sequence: TGCAGTGCTAGGAGGCCAGTTAATGAAAAACTGTTTTTT.